This TCR beta chain comes out of a study of T cell responses to AZD1222 COVID-19 vaccine. Study at large: Second doses at about 4 or about 12 weeks were pooled.

General study findings and limits: Donors skewed white British and female; clonal diversity was possibly underestimated. Repertoires were sampled only after the peak T cell response.

The protocol was immunoSEQ multiplex PCR, while the TCRdb copy is restricted to in-frame clones and leaves out a portion. The table records under 140,000 clones, 70% to 90% of them present only once. As to this clone: The antigen remains undetermined.

Germline CDR1 is MGHDK and CDR2 is SYGVNS. The CDR3 consists of 16 residues. Trimming at V came to 1 base and at J to 5 bases, leaving 9 bases not matched to a gene. The TCR originated in an adult in good health. This specimen consisted of peripheral blood, obtained on day 0 of AZD1222 vaccination. V usage is TRBV25-1 and J usage is TRBJ1-1; 8 bases fit TRBD1. CDR3 residues: CASSESLTGGGTEAFF. The CDR3 nucleotides are TGTGCCAGCAGTGAATCCCTAACAGGGGGGGGAACTGAAGCTTTCTTT. The complete variable domain, with remaining parts taken from reference TRBV25-1 and TRBJ1-1, reads EADIYQTPRYLVIGTGKKITLECSQTMGHDKMYWYQQDPGMELHLIHYSYGVNSTEKGDLSSESTVSRIRTEHFPLTLESARPSHTSQYLCASSESLTGGGTEAFFGQGTRLTVV.